Sequencing of this TCR beta chain was carried out in a study of shared clonotypes between healthy human individuals. Naive CD8 cells were CD45RO-negative, positively selected for CCR7, excluding terminally differentiated effector memory CD45RA+ cells. The table came from immunoSEQ multiplex PCR; TCRdb's copy has only in-frame clones and leaves some out. Of just over 2,000,000 clones listed, about 95% are singletons. In regard to this clone: Different DNA sequences within this sample yield the same CDR3.

This clonotype was obtained from a man aged 18 to 30 in good health. The sequenced material came from naive CD8+ T cells sorted from blood.

The CDR3 coding sequence is TGTGCCAGCAGTTACGACACAGGGGGGAACACTGAAGCTTTCTTT. Translation gives CASSYDTGGNTEAFF. The V call is TRBV6-5, the J call TRBJ1-1; TRBD1 matches 8 bases. V was clipped by 2 bases and J by 1 base; unmatched bases: 3. Germline V gene data show CDR1 as MNHEY and CDR2 as SVGAGI. The CDR3 is made up of 15 amino acids.